The 13 T cell receptor beta chains reported below all come from one sample, sequenced in a study of liver allograft versus peripheral blood T cells. Study context: The study compared liver allograft T cell receptor repertoires against peripheral blood repertoires of liver transplant recipients.

One entry per CDR3 protein, called by TCRdb with MiXCR from the reads. The sample includes 6,000 to 9,500 distinct CDR3 sequences, approximately 17% of them seen just once. The receptor set was obtained from a human patient who had a liver transplant. Among the T cells, some may be from the graft donor.

This clonotype is judged medium-sized. The rearrangement joins TRBV18 to TRBJ2-3; D gene ambiguous. Trimming took off 2 bases at V and 3 bases at J, with 3 bases between the two ends. CDR3 size: 12 residues. Germline V gives CDR1 KGHSH, CDR2 LQKENI. The CDR3 nucleotides are TGTGCCAGCTCACCAAGGACAGATACGCAGTATTTT. Its protein is CASSPRTDTQYF. The full variable domain, completed using reference TRBV18 and TRBJ2-3, is NAGVMQNPRHLVRRRGQEARLRCSPMKGHSHVYWYRQLPEEGLKFMVYLQKENIIDESGMPKERFSAEFPKEGPSILRIQQVVRGDSAAYFCASSPRTDTQYFGPGTRLTVL.

In this sample, this clonotype is medium-sized. This chain links TRBV6-6 with TRBJ1-2; D remains unclear. The length of the CDR3 is 13 residues. CDR1 and CDR2 (germline): MNHNY, SVGAGI (reference sequence). V was trimmed by 0 bases and J by 8 bases, leaving 10 bases between them. The CDR3 loop is CASSYSGGSGYTF. The DNA of the CDR3 is TGTGCCAGCAGTTACTCTGGAGGTTCCGGCTACACCTTC.

This clonotype was counted a few times. The chain links TRBV10-2 to TRBJ2-7; 13 positions agree with TRBD2. The J segment lost 1 base and the V segment lost 7 bases, leaving 1 base of the junction unmatched. This CDR3 has 14 amino acids. CDR1 is WSHSY, CDR2 SAAADI, per germline. CDR3 sequence: CASKTSGGSYEQYF. The DNA for the CDR3 is TGCGCCAGCAAGACTAGCGGGGGGTCCTACGAGCAGTACTTC.

The chain links TRBV20-1 to TRBJ2-7, with 8 nucleotides matching TRBD2. Germline V gives CDR1 DFQATT, CDR2 SNEGSKA (reference sequence). Trimming took 3 bases from V and 4 from J; bases not matched to a gene: 8. This CDR3 is built from 14 residues. CDR3 loop: CSASPLGRGYEQYF. In DNA form, the CDR3 reads TGCAGTGCTAGTCCTCTCGGGAGGGGTTACGAGCAGTACTTC.

Within the sample, this clonotype is medium-sized. The chain combines TRBV6-1 with TRBJ1-2; D gene ambiguous. V lost 8 bases and J 3 bases, leaving 16 bases between the germline ends. Germline assignment: CDR1 MNHNS and CDR2 SASEGT. CDR3 length: 14 amino acids. The CDR3 here is CASDRVQSHYGYTF. The CDR3 region has the DNA TGTGCCAGCGACCGGGTCCAGAGCCACTATGGCTACACCTTC.

By share, this clonotype counts as medium-sized. V and J are TRBV19 and TRBJ1-2; no clear D gene. The ends were cut back, 2 bases at V and 2 bases at J, with 12 bases in the middle. Per germline, CDR1 LNHDA and CDR2 SQIVND (reference sequence). The CDR3 has 15 residues. The CDR3 nucleotides read TGTGCCAGTAGTATACTCGGCCAACTCAACTATGGCTACACCTTC. Amino acids: CASSILGQLNYGYTF.

By proportion, this clonotype is medium-sized (0.01 to 0.1%). The rearrangement links TRBV28 to TRBJ1-4, with D unresolved. The germline V gene encodes CDR1 MDHEN and CDR2 SYDVKM. The CDR3 totals 13 residues. Trimming removed 6 bases from V and 6 bases from J, with 11 bases in between. CDR3 residues: CASSLRLDEKLFF. In DNA form, the CDR3 reads TGTGCCAGCAGCCTGCGTTTGGATGAAAAACTGTTTTTT.

Many counts were recorded for this clonotype. The rearrangement joins TRBV24-1 to TRBJ1-1; D is ambiguous. Germline CDR1 reads KGHDR; CDR2 reads SFDVKD. CDR3 length: 10 residues. The germline V and J ends were trimmed by 6 bases and 2 bases, with 0 bases remaining between them. The CDR3 sequence: CATSNTEAFF. DNA of the CDR3: TGTGCCACCAGTAACACTGAAGCTTTCTTT.

This clonotype was seen more than once but under ten times. The chain links TRBV12-3 or TRBV12-4 to TRBJ1-3; D is unresolved. CDR3 length: 14 residues. Trimming took off 0 bases at V and 4 bases at J, with 7 bases between the two ends. This CDR3 is CASSLAGIGNTIYF. DNA of the CDR3: TGTGCCAGCAGTTTAGCAGGGATCGGAAACACCATATATTTT.

This clonotype was counted many times. V gene TRBV6-1 combines with J gene TRBJ2-7; 8 positions agree with TRBD1. The V gene end was trimmed by 4 bases and the J gene end by 3 bases; junction bases not matched to a gene: 8. The germline V gene encodes CDR1 MNHNS and CDR2 SASEGT. CDR3 size: 15 residues. The CDR3 here is CASSAWTGSLYEQYF. CDR3 nucleotides: TGTGCCAGCAGTGCCTGGACAGGGAGCCTCTACGAGCAGTACTTC.

This clonotype is labeled medium-sized. J is TRBJ2-1 and V is TRBV6-6, with D possibly TRBD2 on 5 matching bases. V was shortened by 6 bases and J by 6 bases, with 15 bases between the two germline ends. CDR3 length equals 14 residues. The V gene's germline CDR1 is MNHNY and CDR2 SVGAGI (reference sequence). For the CDR3, the DNA is TGTGCCAGCAGCCGCTCGGAGGCAGGCAATGAGCAGTTCTTC. Encoded protein: CASSRSEAGNEQFF.

This clonotype appeared once. V and J are TRBV3-1 and TRBJ1-1; the D gene is possibly TRBD1 (6 bases). V was trimmed by 0 bases and J by 7 bases, leaving 15 bases between them. The CDR3 is 15 residues long. Germline CDR1 reads LGHDT; CDR2 reads YNNKEL (reference sequence). The CDR3 here is CASSQDRGGRDEAFF. The DNA for the CDR3 is TGTGCCAGCAGCCAAGATAGAGGGGGAAGGGATGAAGCTTTCTTT.

This clonotype came up many times. The chain joins TRBV12-5 to TRBJ1-5; D ambiguous. The length of the CDR3 is 12 residues. Germline V gene sequence: CDR1 LGHNT, CDR2 FRNRAP. V lost 0 bases and J 5 bases, leaving 2 bases between the germline ends. The DNA of the CDR3 is TGTGCTAGTGGTTTGGTTGATCAGCCCCAGCATTTT. This encodes CASGLVDQPQHF.